The 30 T cell receptor beta chains below were found in one sample sequenced in a study of spatial heterogeneity in lung cancer. TCRdb re-called the 5' RACE reads through MiXCR, storing one row per CDR3 protein. The table has 40,000 to 45,000 distinct CDR3 sequences, approximately 7% seen once. Time point meaning: sample taken at primary tumor resection. The input material, whole RNA from tumor, nontumor lung or frozen PBMC, was sequenced unsorted. The source was PBMCs, collected at surgery. The receptor set was obtained from a female donor with early-stage non-small cell lung cancer.

This clonotype was seen more than once but under ten times. The J gene is TRBJ1-1, the V gene TRBV5-1; TRBD1 matches at 8 bases. Trimming cost V 0 bases and J 0 bases; bases outside gene matches: 10. Germline V gives CDR1 SGHRS, CDR2 YFSETQ. The CDR3 sequence is 18 residues long. CDR3 protein: CASSLGATGVLLNTEAFF. Written as DNA, the CDR3 is TGCGCCAGCAGCTTGGGGGCGACAGGGGTGCTGTTGAACACTGAAGCTTTCTTT.

At least ten counts were recorded for this clonotype. The gene calls are TRBV4-1 and TRBJ2-6; 8 bases are a match to TRBD1. V lost 0 bases to trimming and J lost 2 bases; unmatched junction nucleotides: 9. The CDR3 runs to 19 residues. Germline assignment: CDR1 MGHRA and CDR2 YSYEKL. The CDR3: CASSQDPDRVLAGANVLTF. CDR3 coding DNA: TGCGCCAGCAGCCAAGATCCGGACAGGGTGCTAGCTGGGGCCAACGTCCTGACTTTC.

This clonotype was seen more than once but under ten times. This chain uses TRBV12-3 or TRBV12-4 with TRBJ1-3; 9 bases align to TRBD1. This CDR3 has 17 amino acids. J lost 0 bases, V lost 4 bases, and 7 bases had no gene match. This chain's CDR3 is CASSWGQGPNSGNTIYF. CDR3 bases: TGTGCCAGCAGTTGGGGACAGGGTCCCAACTCTGGAAACACCATATATTTT.

This clonotype was observed at least ten times. The V gene is TRBV6-5, the J gene TRBJ2-7; 8 nucleotides agree with TRBD2. Germline CDR1 and CDR2: MNHEY and SVGAGI. This CDR3 is built from 11 residues. Unmatched junction bases numbered 5, after V lost 11 bases and J lost 5 bases. The CDR3 protein is CAGHSGDEQYF. The CDR3 nucleotides are TGTGCCGGTCATAGCGGGGACGAGCAGTACTTC.

There are many counts of this clonotype. The genes are TRBV7-8 and TRBJ2-5; unclear D gene. Per germline, CDR1 SGHVS and CDR2 FQNEAQ. V lost 5 bases to trimming and J lost 3 bases, with 13 bases between them. The CDR3 consists of 14 residues. CDR3: CASSPTPAEETQYF. In DNA, the CDR3 is TGTGCCAGCAGCCCTACCCCAGCTGAAGAGACCCAGTACTTC.

This clonotype was counted many times. CDR3 nucleotide sequence: TGCGCCAGCAGCCAACAGTATGAGGGGGGAAACGAGCAGTTCTTC. Amino acids: CASSQQYEGGNEQFF. This chain joins TRBV4-3 and TRBJ2-1; D tentatively reads TRBD1 or TRBD2 (6 bases each). CDR1 LGHNA and CDR2 YSLEER come from the germline V gene. CDR3 length: 15 amino acids. V lost 2 bases to trimming and J lost 10 bases, with 18 bases between them.

This clonotype came up a few times. The V gene is TRBV6-5, the J gene TRBJ2-1, with TRBD2 matching over 13 bases. CDR3 length: 16 amino acids. Trimming at V came to 5 bases and at J to 12 bases, leaving 13 bases not matched to a gene. Germline V gives CDR1 MNHEY, CDR2 SVGAGI. The CDR3 is CASSQKLAGGAQGQFF. The CDR3 DNA sequence: TGTGCCAGCAGTCAGAAACTAGCGGGGGGGGCCCAAGGGCAGTTCTTC.

The gene calls are TRBV7-9 and TRBJ2-7; maybe TRBD2 (6 bases). V was pared by 8 bases and J by 3 bases, with 14 bases between. This CDR3 is built from 13 residues. Germline V gene data show CDR1 as SEHNR and CDR2 as FQNEAQ (reference sequence). The CDR3 loop is CASAGRAFYEQYF. The CDR3 bases are TGTGCCAGCGCGGGACGGGCTTTCTACGAGCAGTACTTC.

The V gene is TRBV6-1, the J gene TRBJ2-5; TRBD2 is a possible D gene (7 bases). Germline V gene data show CDR1 as MNHNS and CDR2 as SASEGT. V gave up 4 bases and J gave up 5 bases, with 17 bases separating them. CDR3 length equals 15 residues. The CDR3 sequence: CASSVAGARSETQYF. CDR3 nucleotide sequence: TGTGCCAGCAGTGTGGCGGGGGCGCGGTCCGAGACCCAGTACTTC.

Only a few counts were recorded for this clonotype. The chain recombines TRBV20-1 with TRBJ2-4, with D hard to call. V was cut by 7 bases and J by 0 bases, with 10 bases left in between. The CDR3 totals 13 residues. Germline assignment: CDR1 DFQATT and CDR2 SNEGSKA (reference sequence). The CDR3 DNA sequence: TGCAGTGTGGGTATCTTAGCCAAAAACATTCAGTACTTC. This sequence encodes CSVGILAKNIQYF.

In its sample, this clonotype was seen many times. The chain carries TRBV20-1 and TRBJ1-5; 7 bases match TRBD1. CDR1 is DFQATT, CDR2 SNEGSKA, per germline (reference sequence). Trimming cost V 6 bases and J 4 bases; bases outside gene matches: 6. This CDR3 has 13 amino acids. CDR3 nucleotide sequence: TGCAGTGCCCCGACAGGGAGGAATCAGCCCCAGCATTTT. It translates to CSAPTGRNQPQHF.

This clonotype was seen repeatedly, ten times or more. The chain employs TRBV27 and TRBJ2-7; no firm D call. The germline V gene encodes CDR1 MNHEY and CDR2 SMNVEV (reference sequence). Trimming pared 7 bases from V and 3 bases from J, leaving 10 bases between. The CDR3 contains 12 residues. The CDR3 reads CASIGENYEQYF. The CDR3 bases are TGTGCCAGCATCGGAGAAAACTACGAGCAGTACTTC.

The chain employs TRBV11-2 and TRBJ2-7; D not resolved. Trimming pared 2 bases from V and 6 bases from J, leaving 8 bases between. Germline V gene lookup returns CDR1 SGHAT and CDR2 FQNNGV. There are 12 residues in the CDR3. CDR3 sequence (DNA): TGTGCCAGCAGCTTAATATCGAGCGAGCAGTACTTC. Protein sequence: CASSLISSEQYF.

The CDR3 spells CASSDRGTTEKLFF. Here the CDR3 DNA reads TGTGCCAGCAGCGACAGGGGGACGACGGAAAAACTGTTTTTT. This chain connects TRBV7-2 to TRBJ1-4; 9 bases map to TRBD1. This CDR3 comprises 14 residues. Germline values: CDR1 SGHTA, CDR2 FQGNSA. V was clipped by 5 bases and J by 8 bases; unmatched bases: 6.

This clonotype was detected many times. The CDR3 DNA reads TGTGCCAGCAGCCCAGGACAGGGGCGCACAGATACGCAGTATTTT. Its translation is CASSPGQGRTDTQYF. The chain is built from TRBV5-6 and TRBJ2-3; the match to TRBD1 covers 9 bases. This CDR3 spans 15 amino acids. V was clipped by 4 bases and J by 1 base; unmatched bases: 4. Germline V gene sequence: CDR1 SGHDT, CDR2 YYEEEE.

J is TRBJ1-2 and V is TRBV7-2, with D perhaps TRBD1 (5 bases). Trimming cost V 5 bases and J 13 bases, with 17 bases left between them. Germline V gene sequence: CDR1 SGHTA, CDR2 FQGNSA. The CDR3 is 12 amino acids. The CDR3 coding sequence is TGTGCCAGCAGCCCTAGGAGGGGCCCGTCCACCTTC. It specifies CASSPRRGPSTF.

J is TRBJ1-1 and V is TRBV20-1; no definite D call. The germline V gene has CDR1 DFQATT and CDR2 SNEGSKA (reference sequence). This CDR3 comprises 14 residues. The ends were cut back, 1 base at V and 5 bases at J, with 14 bases in the middle. This CDR3 is CSARGGLRGTEAFF. DNA of the CDR3: TGCAGTGCTAGAGGGGGTCTGAGAGGTACTGAAGCTTTCTTT.

In this sample, this clonotype turned up many times. V gene TRBV10-3 combines with J gene TRBJ2-4; D is tentatively TRBD1 or TRBD2 (6 bases each). CDR1 and CDR2 (germline): ENHRY, SYGVKD. The CDR3 covers 16 residues. Trimming left V 2 bases short and J 5 bases short, with 16 bases between. CDR3 amino acids: CAISEGTGAGENIQYF. CDR3 nucleotides: TGTGCCATCAGTGAGGGGACTGGGGCAGGGGAAAACATTCAGTACTTC.

This clonotype was detected ten times or more. This rearrangement joins TRBV6-1 to TRBJ2-3, with 7 bases fitting TRBD1. V trimming: 6 bases; J trimming: 3 bases; junction bases outside the gene matches: 6. The CDR3 sequence is 14 residues long. CDR1 and CDR2 from the germline V gene are MNHNS and SASEGT. The CDR3 here is CASRDRVMTDTQYF. CDR3 bases: TGTGCCAGCAGAGACAGGGTTATGACAGATACGCAGTATTTT.

This clonotype was detected many times. This sequence joins TRBV29-1 and TRBJ2-1, with TRBD2 matching 8 bases. CDR1 and CDR2 from the germline V gene are SQVTM and ANQGSEA. V shed 7 bases and J 5 bases; nucleotides not matched to a gene: 10. The CDR3 consists of 14 residues. The CDR3 loop is CSAPEERGNNEQFF. In DNA, the CDR3 is TGCAGCGCCCCTGAGGAGCGGGGGAACAATGAGCAGTTCTTC.

The chain has TRBV18 and TRBJ1-2; 9 positions agree with TRBD1. The V gene end was trimmed by 3 bases and the J gene end by 8 bases; junction bases not matched to a gene: 13. This CDR3 has 16 amino acids. Germline V lookup: CDR1 KGHSH, CDR2 LQKENI. The CDR3 loop is CASSPIRDREYGGYTF. CDR3 in DNA: TGTGCCAGCTCACCTATCCGGGACAGGGAGTATGGCGGCTACACCTTC. Looking up the rest from reference TRBV18 and TRBJ1-2 gives the full variable domain: NAGVMQNPRHLVRRRGQEARLRCSPMKGHSHVYWYRQLPEEGLKFMVYLQKENIIDESGMPKERFSAEFPKEGPSILRIQQVVRGDSAAYFCASSPIRDREYGGYTFGSGTRLTVV.

This clonotype was recorded many times. J is TRBJ2-1 and V is TRBV5-5, with TRBD1 matching over 9 bases. Losses at the gene ends were 0 bases for V and 4 bases for J; bases not matched to a gene: 2. The CDR3 has 15 residues. CDR1 is SGHKS, CDR2 YYEKEE, per germline (reference sequence). The CDR3 spells CASSLVGTGYNEQFF. In DNA form, the CDR3 reads TGTGCCAGCAGCTTGGTTGGGACAGGGTACAATGAGCAGTTCTTC.

This clonotype was recorded at least ten times. This chain links TRBV27 with TRBJ2-7; D may be TRBD1 or TRBD2 (5 bases each). V was clipped by 5 bases and J by 4 bases, with 21 bases between them. Germline V gene data show CDR1 as MNHEY and CDR2 as SMNVEV (reference sequence). This CDR3 spans 16 amino acids. The CDR3 region has the DNA TGTGCCAGCAGTCCGGGGCGGGTAGGCAGGGCGTACGAGCAGTACTTC. Its protein product is CASSPGRVGRAYEQYF.

V gene TRBV7-2 combines with J gene TRBJ1-2, with D possibly TRBD1 on 5 matching bases. The CDR3 is 14 residues long. V lost 0 bases and J lost 4, with 9 bases in between. Germline-derived CDR1 and CDR2 are SGHTA and FQGNSA. CDR3: CASSLAAGLYGYTF. The CDR3 bases are TGTGCCAGCAGCTTAGCCGCGGGACTCTATGGCTACACCTTC.

The V gene is TRBV20-1, the J gene TRBJ2-3; 8 bases fit TRBD2. The CDR3 covers 14 residues. CDR1 is DFQATT, CDR2 SNEGSKA, per germline (reference sequence). Unmatched junction bases numbered 8, after V lost 7 bases and J lost 2 bases. CDR3 loop: CSVPIAGPTDTQYF. The CDR3 DNA reads as TGCAGTGTCCCAATAGCGGGACCCACAGATACGCAGTATTTT.

A few counts support this clonotype. V usage is TRBV9 and J usage is TRBJ1-1; a weak D match, TRBD1 (5 bases). V was shortened by 0 bases and J by 3 bases, with 6 bases between the two germline ends. Germline V gene lookup returns CDR1 SGDLS and CDR2 YYNGEE. This CDR3 has 13 residues. CDR3 loop: CASSVGRDTEAFF. In DNA, the CDR3 is TGTGCCAGCAGCGTAGGCAGGGACACTGAAGCTTTCTTT.

Ten or more counts support this clonotype. This rearrangement joins TRBV7-9 to TRBJ2-4; D is unresolved. The CDR3 is 16 amino acids. Trimming took 2 bases from V and 0 from J, leaving 11 bases between them. Germline CDR1 and CDR2: SEHNR and FQNEAQ (reference sequence). The CDR3 sequence: CASSLSVAPAKNIQYF. CDR3 coding DNA: TGTGCCAGCAGCTTATCAGTGGCGCCAGCCAAAAACATTCAGTACTTC.

This clonotype was detected only a few times. V usage is TRBV11-2 and J usage is TRBJ1-6, with 7 bases lining up with TRBD1. The CDR3 sequence is 16 residues long. V shed 5 bases and J 4 bases; nucleotides not matched to a gene: 8. Germline CDR1 SGHAT, CDR2 FQNNGV. The CDR3 nucleotides are TGTGCCAGCAGCATCAAAGGGACAGCATATAATTCACCCCTCCACTTT. Amino acid sequence: CASSIKGTAYNSPLHF.

This chain joins TRBV7-2 and TRBJ1-3; D call uncertain. The CDR3 has 12 amino acids. V lost 5 bases to trimming and J lost 3 bases, with 5 bases between them. CDR1 is SGHTA and CDR2 is FQGNSA in the germline V gene. CDR3 bases: TGTGCCAGCAGCCAGTATGGAAACACCATATATTTT. It specifies CASSQYGNTIYF. The full variable domain, with the rest looked up from reference TRBV7-2 and TRBJ1-3, is GAGVSQSPSNKVTEKGKDVELRCDPISGHTALYWYRQSLGQGLEFLIYFQGNSAPDKSGLPSDRFSAERTGGSVSTLTIQRTQQEDSAVYLCASSQYGNTIYFGEGSWLTVV.

Comments on this clonotype: A much larger clonotype is one base distant, so this may be a read error. This chain connects TRBV28 to TRBJ1-2; no definite D call. V lost 5 bases, J lost 2 bases, and 9 bases lay in between. CDR3 length: 13 residues. Germline CDR1 and CDR2: MDHEN and SYDVKM. The CDR3 protein is CASSHALNYGYTF. The CDR3 DNA sequence: TGTGCCAGCAGTCACGCGTTAAACTATGGCTACACCTTC.